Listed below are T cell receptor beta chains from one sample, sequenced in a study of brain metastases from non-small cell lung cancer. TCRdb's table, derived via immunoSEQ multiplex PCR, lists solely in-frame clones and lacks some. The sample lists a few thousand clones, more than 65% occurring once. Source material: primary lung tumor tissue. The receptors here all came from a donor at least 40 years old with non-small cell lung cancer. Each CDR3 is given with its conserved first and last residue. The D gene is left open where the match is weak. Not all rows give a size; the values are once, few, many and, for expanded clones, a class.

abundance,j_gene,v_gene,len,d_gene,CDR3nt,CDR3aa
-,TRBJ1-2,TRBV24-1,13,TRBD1,TGTGCCACCAGTGTCGACAGGGGGGTTGGCTACACCTTC,CATSVDRGVGYTF
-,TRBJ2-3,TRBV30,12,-,TGTGCCTGGAGTTCTACCGGGACCTACCAGTATTTT,CAWSSTGTYQYF
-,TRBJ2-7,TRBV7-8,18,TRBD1,TGTGCCAGCAGCTTACAAGGACAGGGAAGGTGGCTGGGGGGCGAGCAGTACTTC,CASSLQGQGRWLGGEQYF
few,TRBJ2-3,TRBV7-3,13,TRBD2,TGTGCCAGCAGCCCTCTAGCGGGAGATACGCAGTATTTT,CASSPLAGDTQYF
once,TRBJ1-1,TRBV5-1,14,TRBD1,TGCGCCAGCAGACCAGACAGGGGAATGACTGAAGCTTTCTTT,CASRPDRGMTEAFF
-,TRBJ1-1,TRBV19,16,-,TGTGCCAGTAGTTCTCACCCGACGGTTATGAACACTAAAGCTTTCTTT,CASSSHPTVMNTKAFF
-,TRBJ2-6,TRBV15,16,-,TGTGCCACCAGCAGCGGACGGACTACTGGGGCCAACGTCCTGACTTTC,CATSSGRTTGANVLTF
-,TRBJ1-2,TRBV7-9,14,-,TGTGCCAGCAGCCGCAAGGGGGTGTTTAAGGGCTACACCTTC,CASSRKGVFKGYTF
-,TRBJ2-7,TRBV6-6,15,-,TGTGCCAGCACCCGGCTAGCGCTAGACCTCTACGAGCAGTACTTC,CASTRLALDLYEQYF
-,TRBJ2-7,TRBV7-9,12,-,TGTGCCAGCAGCGAGACAGGTTTCGAGCAGTACTTC,CASSETGFEQYF
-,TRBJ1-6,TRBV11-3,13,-,TGTGCCAGCAGCTTAAGGTGGAATTCACCCCTCCACTTT,CASSLRWNSPLHF
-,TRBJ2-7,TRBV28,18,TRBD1,TGTGCCAGCAGTTTAAATCGGGACAGCTTATGGGTATCCTACGAGCAGTACTTC,CASSLNRDSLWVSYEQYF
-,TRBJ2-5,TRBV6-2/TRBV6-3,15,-,TGTGCCAGTAGTTCCACTGGGGTGGACCAAGAGACCCAGTACTTC,CASSSTGVDQETQYF
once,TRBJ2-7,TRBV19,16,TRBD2,TGTGCCAGTAGTATTCGAGGGAGGGCCTCCTACTACGAGCAGTACTTC,CASSIRGRASYYEQYF
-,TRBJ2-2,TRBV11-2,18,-,TGTGCCAGCAGCTTTTCTAGGACAGACTTAGCGAACACCGGGGAGCTGTTTTTT,CASSFSRTDLANTGELFF
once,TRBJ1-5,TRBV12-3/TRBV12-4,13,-,TGTGCCAGCAGCCCCCTTGTCAATCAGCCCCAGCATTTT,CASSPLVNQPQHF
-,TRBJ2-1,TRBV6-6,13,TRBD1,TGTGCCAGCTCCGGGACAGGTCCCCATGAGCAGTTCTTC,CASSGTGPHEQFF
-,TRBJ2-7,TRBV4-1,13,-,TGCGCCAGCAGCCGGGACTTTTCCTACGAGCAGTACTTC,CASSRDFSYEQYF
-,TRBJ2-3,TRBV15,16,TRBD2,TGTGCCACCAGCAGAGGGATGGCGGGAGGAACAGATACGCAGTATTTT,CATSRGMAGGTDTQYF
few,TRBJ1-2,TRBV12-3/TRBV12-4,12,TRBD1,TGTGCCAGCAGTTCGACAGGGGATGGCTACACCTTC,CASSSTGDGYTF
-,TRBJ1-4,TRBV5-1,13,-,TGCGCCAGCAGCCCCACCCAGTTTGAAAAACTGTTTTTT,CASSPTQFEKLFF
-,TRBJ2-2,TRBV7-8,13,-,TGTGCCAGCAGCTTAGGCAACACCGGGGAGCTGTTTTTT,CASSLGNTGELFF
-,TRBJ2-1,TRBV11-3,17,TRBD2,TGTGCCAGCAGCTTATTTGGGGGACTAGCGGGAGGTAATGAGCAGTTCTTC,CASSLFGGLAGGNEQFF
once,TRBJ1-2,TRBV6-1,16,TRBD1,TGTGCCAGCAGTGCGCAGGGACAGAACACTAACTATGGCTACACCTTC,CASSAQGQNTNYGYTF
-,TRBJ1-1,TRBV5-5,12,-,TGTGCCAGCACTATCCCCAGCACTGAAGCTTTCTTT,CASTIPSTEAFF
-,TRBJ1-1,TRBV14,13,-,TGTGCCAGCAGCCAAGACTTGAACACTGAAGCTTTCTTT,CASSQDLNTEAFF
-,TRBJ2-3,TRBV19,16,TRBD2,TGTGCCAGTAGTCCTTGGACTAGCGGGAGCACAGATACGCAGTATTTT,CASSPWTSGSTDTQYF
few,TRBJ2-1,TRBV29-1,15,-,TGCAGCGTTGCCGAGGACGGTTTTACCTACAATGAGCAGTTCTTC,CSVAEDGFTYNEQFF
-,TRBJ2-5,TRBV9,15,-,TGTGCCAGCAGCATAGGGTTGGGGGTTGGAGAGACCCAATACTTC,CASSIGLGVGETQYF
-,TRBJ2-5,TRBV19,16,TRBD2,TGTGCCAGTAGTATTCTCCTAGCGGGAGACAGGAGGACCCAGTACTTC,CASSILLAGDRRTQYF
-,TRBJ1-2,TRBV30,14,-,TGTGCCTGGAGAGGGGAATTCTTAACTAATGGCTACACCTTC,CAWRGEFLTNGYTF
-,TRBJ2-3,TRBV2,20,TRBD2,TGTGCCAGCAGCGCCATCCCGGGACTAACGGAAGGGCCCAGCACAGATACGCAGTATTTT,CASSAIPGLTEGPSTDTQYF
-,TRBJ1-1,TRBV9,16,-,TGTGCCAGCAGCGTAGCTCCGACCGGGCAGAACACTGAAGCTTTCTTT,CASSVAPTGQNTEAFF
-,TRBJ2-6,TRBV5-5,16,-,TGTGCCAGCAGCTTTAGAGGGGCCTCTGAGGCCAACGTCCTGACTTTC,CASSFRGASEANVLTF
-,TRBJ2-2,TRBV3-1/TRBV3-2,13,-,TGTGCCAGCAGCCCTGGAAACACCGAGGAGCTGTTTTTT,CASSPGNTEELFF